One and the same sample provided the 11 T cell receptor beta chains below, sequenced in a study of a mutant IDH1 vaccine in newly diagnosed glioma. Documented time point: baseline, week 1 (first vaccination visit). Treatment reported: pre-vaccination baseline after standard-of-care therapy. TCRdb's copy holds only in-frame clones and misses some; the assay was immunoSEQ multiplex PCR. Of approximately 54,000 clones in the sample, 80% to 90% were seen once. The specimen comprised PBMCs, sampled from a glioma patient treated with radiotherapy, temozolomide or both. The receptor set was obtained from a man younger than 30 with glioma.

This clone was picked up one time. The rearrangement uses TRBV9 and TRBJ1-2; D gene uncertain. The germline V gene encodes CDR1 SGDLS and CDR2 YYNGEE. The V gene lost 4 bases and the J gene lost 2 bases, with 9 bases spanning the gap. This CDR3 comprises 13 residues. CDR3 sequence: CASSYGVNYGYTF. For the CDR3, the DNA is TGTGCCAGCAGCTACGGGGTAAACTATGGCTACACCTTC.

The genes are TRBV5-1 and TRBJ2-3; 8 bases match TRBD1. The V segment lost 4 bases and the J segment 2 bases; nucleotides outside the gene matches: 9. Germline V gene data show CDR1 as SGHRS and CDR2 as YFSETQ. This CDR3 has 16 residues. DNA for the CDR3: TGCGCCAGCAGCCAGGGGACAGGATGGGTCACAGATACGCAGTATTTT. Translation: CASSQGTGWVTDTQYF. The whole variable domain, filled in from reference TRBV5-1 and TRBJ2-3, reads KAGVTQTPRYLIKTRGQQVTLSCSPISGHRSVSWYQQTPGQGLQFLFEYFSETQRNKGNFPGRFSGRQFSNSRSEMNVSTLELGDSALYLCASSQGTGWVTDTQYFGPGTRLTVL.

V and J are TRBV6-1 and TRBJ2-1; 12 bases are a match to TRBD2. After removal of 4 bases from V and 9 bases from J, the junction contained 10 bases not matched to a gene. Germline CDR1 and CDR2: MNHNS and SASEGT. The CDR3 is 16 residues long. CDR3 sequence (DNA): TGTGCCAGCAGTGGGCTAGCGGGAGGGCTGAAGGGTGAGCAGTTCTTC. It translates to CASSGLAGGLKGEQFF.

The chain uses TRBV7-9 and TRBJ1-2; 7 positions match TRBD1. The germline CDR1 and CDR2 sequences are SEHNR and FQNEAQ (reference sequence). Losses at the gene ends were 6 bases for V and 4 bases for J; bases not matched to a gene: 5. The CDR3 loop spans 13 amino acids. CDR3 protein: CASRDGTAYGYTF. The CDR3 DNA is TGTGCCAGCAGGGACGGGACAGCCTATGGCTACACCTTC.

This sequence joins TRBV5-1 and TRBJ1-2; tentatively, D is TRBD1 (5 bases). This CDR3 comprises 14 residues. From germline, CDR1 is SGHRS and CDR2 YFSETQ. Trimming took 0 bases from V and 4 from J, leaving 10 bases between them. The CDR3 loop is CASSLEGAGYGYTF. CDR3 coding DNA: TGCGCCAGCAGCTTGGAAGGGGCCGGCTATGGCTACACCTTC.

CDR3 sequence (DNA): TGTGCCAGCAGCGTAGCTGTGACTAGTTCTCCCCATACGCAGTATTTT. Translation gives CASSVAVTSSPHTQYF. V is TRBV9 and J is TRBJ2-3, with a possible D match to TRBD2 (6 bases). Germline V lookup: CDR1 SGDLS, CDR2 YYNGEE. The CDR3 extends over 16 amino acids. Trimming removed 0 bases at V and 7 bases at J, with 18 bases between.

The chain uses TRBV6-5 and TRBJ1-4; no firm D call. The CDR3 covers 14 residues. In germline, CDR1 is MNHEY, CDR2 SVGAGI. Trimming cost V 6 bases and J 3 bases, with 11 bases left between them. The CDR3 DNA reads TGTGCCAGCAGACCGGACGGGGCTAATGAAAAACTGTTTTTT. It yields the protein CASRPDGANEKLFF.

J is TRBJ1-2 and V is TRBV6-5; D gene ambiguous. This CDR3 is 14 amino acids long. Between the trimmed V and J ends, which lost 9 bases and 6 bases, there was a span of 20 bases. Germline CDR1 reads MNHEY; CDR2 reads SVGAGI. The CDR3 region has the DNA TGTGCCAGACCAGAAAGGTTACGGACGGATGGCTACACCTTC. It is translated as CARPERLRTDGYTF.

This clone was counted only a few times. The chain combines TRBV19 with TRBJ1-2; possibly TRBD1 for D (5 bases). V was cut by 3 bases and J by 5 bases, with 13 bases left in between. The CDR3 length is 14 residues. Germline V CDR1 and CDR2: LNHDA, SQIVND (reference sequence). CDR3 residues: CASSIIRGSYGYTF. CDR3 sequence (DNA): TGTGCCAGTAGTATCATAAGGGGATCTTATGGCTACACCTTC.

The CDR3 loop reads CASSQEEAGGLFEQYF. The CDR3 nucleotides read TGCGCCAGCAGCCAAGAGGAGGCAGGGGGTCTCTTCGAGCAGTACTTC. V and J are TRBV4-1 and TRBJ2-7, with 7 bases matching TRBD1. The V gene's germline CDR1 is MGHRA and CDR2 YSYEKL. The CDR3 length is 16 residues. V lost 0 bases to trimming and J lost 6 bases; unmatched junction nucleotides: 11.

V and J are TRBV29-1 and TRBJ1-1, with no clear D. In germline, CDR1 is SQVTM, CDR2 ANQGSEA. The CDR3 has 15 amino acids. V lost 8 bases and J 1 base, leaving 20 bases between the germline ends. Written as DNA, the CDR3 is TGCAGCTCAAGGTACACCTACCAATCGAACACTGAAGCTTTCTTT. Amino acids: CSSRYTYQSNTEAFF.